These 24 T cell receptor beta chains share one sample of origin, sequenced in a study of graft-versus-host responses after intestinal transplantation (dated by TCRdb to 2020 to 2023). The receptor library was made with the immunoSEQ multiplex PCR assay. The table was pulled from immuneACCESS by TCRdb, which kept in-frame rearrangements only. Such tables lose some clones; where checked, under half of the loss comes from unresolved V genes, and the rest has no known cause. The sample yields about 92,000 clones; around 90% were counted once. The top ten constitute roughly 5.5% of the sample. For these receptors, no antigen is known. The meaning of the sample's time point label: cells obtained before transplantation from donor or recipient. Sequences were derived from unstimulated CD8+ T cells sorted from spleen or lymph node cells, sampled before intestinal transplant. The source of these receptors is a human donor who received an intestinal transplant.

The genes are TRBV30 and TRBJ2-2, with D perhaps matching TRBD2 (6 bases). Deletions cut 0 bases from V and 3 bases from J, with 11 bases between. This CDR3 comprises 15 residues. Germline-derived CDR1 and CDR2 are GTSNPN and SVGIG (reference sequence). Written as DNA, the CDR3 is TGTGCCTGGAGTGTAGCGGAGGGCCACACCGGGGAGCTGTTTTTT. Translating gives CAWSVAEGHTGELFF.

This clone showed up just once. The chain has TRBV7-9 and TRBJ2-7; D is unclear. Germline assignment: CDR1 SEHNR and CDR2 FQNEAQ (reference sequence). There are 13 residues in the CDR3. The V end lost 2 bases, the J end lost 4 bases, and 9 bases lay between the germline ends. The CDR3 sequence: CASSLQAMYEQYF. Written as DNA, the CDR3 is TGTGCCAGCAGCTTACAGGCCATGTACGAGCAGTACTTC.

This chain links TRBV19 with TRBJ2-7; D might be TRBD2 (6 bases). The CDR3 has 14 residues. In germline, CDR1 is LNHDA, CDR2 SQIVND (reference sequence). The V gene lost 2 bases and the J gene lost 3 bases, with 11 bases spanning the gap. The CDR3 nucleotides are TGTGCCAGTAGTATAAGCGGGTCCGGCTACGAGCAGTACTTC. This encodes CASSISGSGYEQYF.

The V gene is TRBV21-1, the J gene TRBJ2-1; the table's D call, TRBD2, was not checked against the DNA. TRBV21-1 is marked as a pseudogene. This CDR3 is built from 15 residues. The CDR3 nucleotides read TGTGCCAGCAGCAAATTACCGGGGTTCTACAATGAGCAGTTCTTC. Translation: CASSKLPGFYNEQFF.

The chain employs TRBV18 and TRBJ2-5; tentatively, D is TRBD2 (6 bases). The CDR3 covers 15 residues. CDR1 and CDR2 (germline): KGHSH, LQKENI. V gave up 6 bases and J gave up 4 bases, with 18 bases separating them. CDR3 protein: CASSPSSGPGETQYF. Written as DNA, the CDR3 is TGTGCCAGCTCGCCTAGTAGCGGTCCCGGAGAGACCCAGTACTTC.

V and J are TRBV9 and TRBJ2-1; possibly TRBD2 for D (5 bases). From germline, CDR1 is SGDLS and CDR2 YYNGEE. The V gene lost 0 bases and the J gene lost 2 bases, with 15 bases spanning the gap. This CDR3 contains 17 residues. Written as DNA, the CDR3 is TGTGCCAGCAGCGTAGCTATAGGCGGAGGAACCTACAATGAGCAGTTCTTC. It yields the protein CASSVAIGGGTYNEQFF.

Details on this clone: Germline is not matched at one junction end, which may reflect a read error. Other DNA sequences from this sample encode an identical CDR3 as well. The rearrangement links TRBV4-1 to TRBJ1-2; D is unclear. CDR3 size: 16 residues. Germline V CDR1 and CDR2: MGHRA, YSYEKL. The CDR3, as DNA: TGTGCCAGCAGCCTAAAGACCGGCGCCAACTTCGATGGCTACACCTTC. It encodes CASSLKTGANFDGYTF.

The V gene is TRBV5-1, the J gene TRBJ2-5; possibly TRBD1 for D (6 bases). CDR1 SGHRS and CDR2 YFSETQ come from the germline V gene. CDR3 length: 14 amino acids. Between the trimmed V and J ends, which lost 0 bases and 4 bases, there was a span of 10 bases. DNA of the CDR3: TGCGCCAGCAGCTTGGTTACAGGGACAGAGACCCAGTACTTC. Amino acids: CASSLVTGTETQYF.

The CDR3 protein is CASSSGAYEQYF. The CDR3 region has the DNA TGTGCCAGCAGCTCTGGGGCCTACGAGCAGTACTTC. This sequence joins TRBV11-2 and TRBJ2-7; D uncertain. Trimming cost V 4 bases and J 2 bases, with 6 bases left between them. The length of the CDR3 is 12 residues. Per germline, CDR1 SGHAT and CDR2 FQNNGV.

The CDR3 reads CASSQAVGSNQPQHF. In DNA form, the CDR3 reads TGCGCCAGCAGCCAAGCTGTTGGGAGCAATCAGCCCCAGCATTTT. The gene calls are TRBV4-1 and TRBJ1-5; D gene uncertain. Trimming took off 1 base at V and 1 base at J, with 8 bases between the two ends. The germline V gene encodes CDR1 MGHRA and CDR2 YSYEKL. The CDR3 extends over 15 amino acids.

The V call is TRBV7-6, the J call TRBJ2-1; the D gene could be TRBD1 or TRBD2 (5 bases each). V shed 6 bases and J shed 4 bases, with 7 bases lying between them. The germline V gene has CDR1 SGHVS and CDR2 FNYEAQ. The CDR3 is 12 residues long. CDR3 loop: CASSGGYNEQFF. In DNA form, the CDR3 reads TGTGCCAGCAGTGGGGGATACAATGAGCAGTTCTTC. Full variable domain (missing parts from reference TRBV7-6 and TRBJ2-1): GAGVSQSPRYKVTKRGQDVALRCDPISGHVSLYWYRQALGQGPEFLTYFNYEAQQDKSGLPNDRFSAERPEGSISTLTIQRTEQRDSAMYRCASSGGYNEQFFGPGTRLTVL.

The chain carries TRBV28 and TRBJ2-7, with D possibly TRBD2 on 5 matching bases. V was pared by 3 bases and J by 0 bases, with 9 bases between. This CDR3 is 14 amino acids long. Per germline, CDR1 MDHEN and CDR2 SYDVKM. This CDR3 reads CASSFFEGSYEQYF. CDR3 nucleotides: TGTGCCAGCAGTTTCTTTGAGGGCTCCTACGAGCAGTACTTC.

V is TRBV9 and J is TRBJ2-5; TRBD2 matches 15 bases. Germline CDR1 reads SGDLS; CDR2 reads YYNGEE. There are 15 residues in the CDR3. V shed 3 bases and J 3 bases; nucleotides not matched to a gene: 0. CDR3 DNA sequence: TGTGCCAGCAGCGGGACTAGCGGGGGGGAAGAGACCCAGTACTTC. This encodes CASSGTSGGEETQYF.

The CDR3 nucleotides are TGTGCCAGCAGCTCCCCCGACCCTTACGAGCAGTACTTC. Translating gives CASSSPDPYEQYF. V and J are TRBV6-6 and TRBJ2-7, with D uncertain. CDR1 and CDR2 (germline): MNHNY, SVGAGI (reference sequence). V lost 6 bases and J lost 4, with 13 bases in between. CDR3 length equals 13 residues.

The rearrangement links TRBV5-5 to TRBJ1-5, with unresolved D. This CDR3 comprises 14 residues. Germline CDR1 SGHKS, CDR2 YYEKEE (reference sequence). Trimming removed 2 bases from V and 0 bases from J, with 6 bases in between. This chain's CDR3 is CASSFGDSNQPQHF. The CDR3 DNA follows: TGTGCCAGCAGCTTTGGAGATAGCAATCAGCCCCAGCATTTT.

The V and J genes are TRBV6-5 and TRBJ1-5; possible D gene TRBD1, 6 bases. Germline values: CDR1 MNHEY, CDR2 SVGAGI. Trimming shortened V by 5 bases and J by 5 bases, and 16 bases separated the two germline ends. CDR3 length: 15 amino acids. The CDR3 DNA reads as TGTGCCAGCAGTGCGGACAGCCTTGACTATCAGCCCCAGCATTTT. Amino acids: CASSADSLDYQPQHF.

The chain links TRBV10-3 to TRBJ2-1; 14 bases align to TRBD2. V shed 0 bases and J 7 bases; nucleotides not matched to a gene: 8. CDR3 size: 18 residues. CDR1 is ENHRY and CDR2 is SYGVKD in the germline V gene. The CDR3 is CAISESLGLAGVTNEQFF. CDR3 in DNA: TGTGCCATCAGTGAGTCACTGGGACTAGCGGGGGTTACAAATGAGCAGTTCTTC.

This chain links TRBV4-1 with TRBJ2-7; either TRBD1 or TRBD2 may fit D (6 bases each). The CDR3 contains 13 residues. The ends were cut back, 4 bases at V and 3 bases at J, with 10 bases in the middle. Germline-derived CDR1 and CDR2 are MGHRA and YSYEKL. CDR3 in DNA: TGCGCCAGCAGCCTGAAGGGGGGCTACGAGCAGTACTTC. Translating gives CASSLKGGYEQYF.

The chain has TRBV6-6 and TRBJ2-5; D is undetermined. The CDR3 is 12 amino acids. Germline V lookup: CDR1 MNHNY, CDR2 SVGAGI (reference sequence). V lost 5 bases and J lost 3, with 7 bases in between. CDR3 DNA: TGTGCCAGCAGTCACCTAGAAGAGACCCAGTACTTC. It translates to CASSHLEETQYF.

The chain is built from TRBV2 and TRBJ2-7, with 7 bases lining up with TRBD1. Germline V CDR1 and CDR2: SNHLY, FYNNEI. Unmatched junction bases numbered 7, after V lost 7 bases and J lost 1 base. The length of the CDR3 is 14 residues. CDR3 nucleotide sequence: TGTGCCAGCATTAATGACAGGGAATCCTACGAGCAGTACTTC. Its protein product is CASINDRESYEQYF.

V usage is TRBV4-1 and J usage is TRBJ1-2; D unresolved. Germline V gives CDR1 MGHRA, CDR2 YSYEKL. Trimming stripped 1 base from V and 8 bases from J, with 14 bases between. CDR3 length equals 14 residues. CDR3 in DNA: TGCGCCAGCAGCCAAGCCCCTTCCTATACGGGCTACACCTTC. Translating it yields CASSQAPSYTGYTF.

The CDR3 is CASSPGGRYSNQPQHF. The CDR3 DNA sequence: TGTGCCAGCAGCCCGGGAGGGCGGTATAGCAATCAGCCCCAGCATTTT. J is TRBJ1-5 and V is TRBV7-9; D gene unclear. Germline CDR1 is SEHNR and CDR2 is FQNEAQ (reference sequence). This CDR3 has 16 amino acids. Trimming pared 5 bases from V and 0 bases from J, leaving 14 bases between.

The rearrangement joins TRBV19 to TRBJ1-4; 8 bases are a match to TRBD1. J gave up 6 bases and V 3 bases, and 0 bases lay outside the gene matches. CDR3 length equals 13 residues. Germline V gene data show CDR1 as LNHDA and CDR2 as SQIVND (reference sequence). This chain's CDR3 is CASSIRGHEKLFF. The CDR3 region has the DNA TGTGCCAGTAGTATCAGGGGGCATGAAAAACTGTTTTTT.

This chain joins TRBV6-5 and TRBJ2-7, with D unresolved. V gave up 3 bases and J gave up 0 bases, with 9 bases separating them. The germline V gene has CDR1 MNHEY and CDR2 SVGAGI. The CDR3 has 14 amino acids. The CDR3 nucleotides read TGTGCCAGCAGTTATAGCAGGACCTCCTACGAGCAGTACTTC. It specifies CASSYSRTSYEQYF.